The 26 T cell receptor beta chains presented below share a single source sample, sequenced in a study of OX40 agonist ivuxolimab in advanced cancers. The method was immunoSEQ multiplex PCR; TCRdb's version includes in-frame clones alone and lacks a portion of them. In the table there are tens of thousands of clones, about nine tenths of which are singletons. Sequencing was performed on CD4+ or CD8+ T cells sorted from blood, taken in a trial of the OX40 agonist ivuxolimab. Every receptor here comes from an adult with an advanced solid tumor such as melanoma, head and neck, liver or kidney cancer.

The V call is TRBV7-2, the J call TRBJ1-5; no reliable D call. V was trimmed by 1 base and J by 1 base, leaving 14 bases between them. Germline values: CDR1 SGHTA, CDR2 FQGNSA. The CDR3 has 17 amino acids. CDR3 DNA: TGTGCCAGCAGCTTAGGAGAGGCGGGTTGGAGCAATCAGCCCCAGCATTTT. This sequence encodes CASSLGEAGWSNQPQHF.

This clone was seen a single time. V is TRBV14 and J is TRBJ2-3; 12 bases are shared with TRBD2. This CDR3 has 16 amino acids. The junction had 4 bases not matched to a gene; V was cut back by 2 bases and J by 4 bases. CDR1 and CDR2 from the germline V gene are SGHDN and FVKESK. The CDR3 DNA is TGTGCCAGCAGCCAACTAGCGGGAGGGCCGGCAGATACGCAGTATTTT. As protein: CASSQLAGGPADTQYF.

This clone was counted a single time. The chain recombines TRBV28 with TRBJ1-6, with TRBD1 matching 7 bases. J lost 7 bases, V lost 4 bases, and 7 bases had no gene match. CDR1 and CDR2 from the germline V gene are MDHEN and SYDVKM. The CDR3 spans 15 residues. CDR3 residues: CASSSDRVANSPLHF. The CDR3 nucleotides are TGTGCCAGCAGTTCCGACAGGGTAGCCAATTCACCCCTCCACTTT. The variable domain in full, completed from reference TRBV28 and TRBJ1-6, reads DVKVTQSSRYLVKRTGEKVFLECVQDMDHENMFWYRQDPGLGLRLIYFSYDVKMKEKGDIPEGYSVSREKKERFSLILESASTNQTSMYLCASSSDRVANSPLHFGNGTRLTVT.

The V gene is TRBV28, the J gene TRBJ1-2; D is uncertain. The V end lost 2 bases, the J end lost 2 bases, and 9 bases lay between the germline ends. The CDR3 covers 14 residues. Germline V CDR1 and CDR2: MDHEN, SYDVKM. CDR3 sequence reads: CASSLVAQNYGYTF. Here the CDR3 DNA reads TGTGCCAGCAGTTTAGTGGCGCAGAACTATGGCTACACCTTC.

J is TRBJ2-7 and V is TRBV10-1, with 7 nucleotides matching TRBD1. With 3 bases clipped from V and 4 bases from J, the junction kept 12 bases outside the gene matches. Looked up from germline, CDR1 is WNHNN and CDR2 is SYGVQD (reference sequence). The CDR3 covers 16 residues. The CDR3 nucleotides read TGCGCCAGCAGTGAATCGGGACAGCCTGGGGATTACGAGCAGTACTTC. Protein product: CASSESGQPGDYEQYF.

The rearrangement links TRBV18 to TRBJ2-3; TRBD2 matches 8 bases. The J segment lost 6 bases and the V segment lost 5 bases, leaving 7 bases of the junction unmatched. Germline V gene lookup returns CDR1 KGHSH and CDR2 LQKENI. This CDR3 is 14 amino acids long. CDR3 in DNA: TGTGCCAGCTCATCTCGGACTAGCAAGGATACGCAGTATTTT. This gives the protein CASSSRTSKDTQYF.

The V gene is TRBV2, the J gene TRBJ2-1, with 12 bases lining up with TRBD2. The J segment lost 10 bases and the V segment lost 7 bases, leaving 5 bases of the junction unmatched. CDR1 and CDR2 from the germline V gene are SNHLY and FYNNEI. This CDR3 is built from 13 residues. The CDR3 sequence is CASILAGGLEQFF. The DNA for the CDR3 is TGTGCCAGCATCCTAGCGGGGGGGCTGGAGCAGTTCTTC. The complete variable domain, with remaining parts taken from reference TRBV2 and TRBJ2-1, reads EPEVTQTPSHQVTQMGQEVILRCVPISNHLYFYWYRQILGQKVEFLVSFYNNEISEKSEIFDDQFSVERPDGSNFTLKIRSTKLEDSAMYFCASILAGGLEQFFGPGTRLTVL.

The rearrangement uses TRBV7-9 and TRBJ2-5, with 9 bases that match TRBD1. Germline CDR1 and CDR2: SEHNR and FQNEAQ (reference sequence). The CDR3 covers 17 residues. Trimming cost V 5 bases and J 2 bases; bases outside gene matches: 12. The CDR3 reads CASSPRTGELLQETQYF. The CDR3 DNA follows: TGTGCCAGCAGCCCCCGGACAGGGGAACTTCTACAAGAGACCCAGTACTTC.

J is TRBJ1-1 and V is TRBV10-3; D possibly corresponds to TRBD1 (5 bases). Looked up from germline, CDR1 is ENHRY and CDR2 is SYGVKD. Trimming cost V 10 bases and J 3 bases, with 21 bases left between them. CDR3 length: 15 amino acids. The CDR3 coding sequence is TGTGCCACCAACCCTACACGATTGGGGGACACTGAAGCTTTCTTT. It yields the protein CATNPTRLGDTEAFF.

This chain joins TRBV27 and TRBJ1-1; no reliable D call. Trimming shortened V by 4 bases and J by 1 base, and 7 bases separated the two germline ends. The CDR3 covers 13 residues. Germline V lookup: CDR1 MNHEY, CDR2 SMNVEV (reference sequence). The CDR3 region is CASSSSGNTEAFF. In DNA form, the CDR3 reads TGTGCCAGCAGTTCCTCAGGGAACACTGAAGCTTTCTTT.

The chain links TRBV28 to TRBJ1-5; possibly TRBD1 for D (5 bases). The CDR3 loop spans 13 amino acids. Trimming pared 8 bases from V and 0 bases from J, leaving 8 bases between. CDR1 is MDHEN and CDR2 is SYDVKM in the germline V gene. The CDR3 DNA sequence: TGTGCCAGCGGGGGGGATAGCAATCAGCCCCAGCATTTT. As protein: CASGGDSNQPQHF.

The V call is TRBV19, the J call TRBJ2-3; D not resolved. This CDR3 is 10 amino acids long. V lost 5 bases and J 6 bases, leaving 3 bases between the germline ends. Germline V CDR1 and CDR2: LNHDA, SQIVND (reference sequence). Here the CDR3 DNA reads TGTGCCAGTAGTCCCGATACGCAGTATTTT. Its protein product is CASSPDTQYF.

The chain is built from TRBV7-3 and TRBJ1-1; TRBD1 agrees at 9 bases. CDR1 and CDR2 (germline): SGHTA, FQGTGA. The CDR3 sequence is 13 residues long. The junction had 3 bases not matched to a gene; V was cut back by 5 bases and J by 5 bases. The CDR3 DNA sequence: TGTGCCAGCAGCCGACAGGGGGAGACTGAAGCTTTCTTT. Translation gives CASSRQGETEAFF.

CDR3 amino acids: CASSPRAGDSPLHF. In DNA, the CDR3 is TGTGCCAGCAGCCCGCGGGCAGGGGATTCACCCCTCCACTTT. This chain uses TRBV7-9 with TRBJ1-6, with D possibly being TRBD1 (6 bases). Deletions cut 5 bases from V and 8 bases from J, with 13 bases between. This CDR3 region has 14 residues. Germline V lookup: CDR1 SEHNR, CDR2 FQNEAQ (reference sequence).

The CDR3 DNA reads as TGTGCCAGCAGTGTGGGAGGGGGCGAGGGTGTGAACACTGAAGCTTTCTTT. Amino acid sequence: CASSVGGGEGVNTEAFF. V and J are TRBV2 and TRBJ1-1, with TRBD1 matching over 7 bases. J gave up 0 bases and V 4 bases, and 11 bases lay outside the gene matches. This CDR3 is 17 amino acids long. CDR1 and CDR2 (germline): SNHLY, FYNNEI.

V is TRBV20-1 and J is TRBJ1-1, with D uncertain. V shed 3 bases and J shed 8 bases, with 10 bases lying between them. Germline values: CDR1 DFQATT, CDR2 SNEGSKA (reference sequence). This CDR3 is 11 amino acids long. The CDR3 sequence: CSASPEGEAFF. The CDR3 coding sequence is TGCAGTGCTAGCCCCGAGGGAGAAGCTTTCTTT.

The chain is built from TRBV29-1 and TRBJ2-5; 8 nucleotides match TRBD1. Germline assignment: CDR1 SQVTM and CDR2 ANQGSEA. Trimming cost V 7 bases and J 5 bases; bases outside gene matches: 18. The CDR3 covers 16 residues. The CDR3 bases are TGCAGCGCTGGGCAATTCAGGGGCAGGGGGCTGGAGACCCAGTACTTC. It codes for CSAGQFRGRGLETQYF.

The chain couples TRBV4-1 to TRBJ2-5; D ambiguous. The V gene's germline CDR1 is MGHRA and CDR2 YSYEKL. The CDR3 has 13 amino acids. The germline V and J ends were trimmed by 1 base and 5 bases, with 8 bases remaining between them. The CDR3: CASSQVDSETQYF. CDR3 sequence (DNA): TGCGCCAGCAGCCAAGTAGATTCCGAGACCCAGTACTTC.

This clone has just one count. CDR3 sequence (DNA): TGCAGCGGGCACCGGGACAGGGTCCCCAAGGCAACCTACGAGCAGTACTTC. This gives the protein CSGHRDRVPKATYEQYF. J is TRBJ2-7 and V is TRBV29-1, with 9 bases aligning to TRBD1. V lost 7 bases, J lost 2 bases, and 18 bases stayed unmatched. Per the germline V gene, CDR1 is SQVTM and CDR2 is ANQGSEA. The CDR3 is 17 residues long.

V usage is TRBV7-9 and J usage is TRBJ2-7; 8 bases line up with TRBD1. V gave up 5 bases and J gave up 3 bases; unmatched junction bases: 6. This CDR3 has 14 residues. Germline loops: CDR1 SEHNR, CDR2 FQNEAQ (reference sequence). The CDR3 here is CASSILTGDYEQYF. The CDR3 DNA is TGTGCCAGCAGCATCCTGACAGGGGACTACGAGCAGTACTTC.

This chain connects TRBV7-3 to TRBJ1-2; TRBD1 aligns across 7 bases. The CDR3 spans 16 residues. Germline lookup yields CDR1 SGHTA and CDR2 FQGTGA. V lost 2 bases and J lost 1; bases outside the gene matches: 7. The CDR3 here is CASSLGQEIINYGYTF. The CDR3 bases are TGTGCCAGCAGCTTAGGACAGGAAATAATTAACTATGGCTACACCTTC. Variable domain in full (rest from reference TRBV7-3 and TRBJ1-2): GAGVSQTPSNKVTEKGKYVELRCDPISGHTALYWYRQSLGQGPEFLIYFQGTGAADDSGLPNDRFFAVRPEGSVSTLKIQRTERGDSAVYLCASSLGQEIINYGYTFGSGTRLTVV.

V is TRBV6-5 and J is TRBJ2-7, with 9 bases aligning to TRBD1. The CDR3 covers 13 residues. V shed 10 bases, J shed 5 bases, and the junction held 9 bases outside the gene matches. Germline assignment: CDR1 MNHEY and CDR2 SVGAGI. This chain's CDR3 is CAILGQGIDEQYF. The CDR3 nucleotides read TGTGCCATCCTGGGACAGGGCATCGACGAGCAGTACTTC.

This clone was seen once. The J gene is TRBJ2-5, the V gene TRBV10-1, with D hard to call. This CDR3 has 12 amino acids. Germline V gives CDR1 WNHNN, CDR2 SYGVQD (reference sequence). Trimming cost V 2 bases and J 6 bases, with 7 bases left between them. CDR3: CASSEGKKTQYF. The CDR3 DNA is TGCGCCAGCAGTGAGGGGAAAAAGACCCAGTACTTC.

V and J are TRBV5-8 and TRBJ1-5; TRBD1 matches at 7 bases. Germline CDR1 and CDR2: SGHTS and YDEGEE. The V and J ends lost 4 bases and 7 bases, in that order; junction bases with no gene match: 5. The CDR3 extends over 13 amino acids. The CDR3 region is CASSHRGWQPQHF. Written as DNA, the CDR3 is TGTGCCAGCAGCCACAGGGGTTGGCAGCCCCAGCATTTT.

V and J are TRBV11-2 and TRBJ2-7; D may be TRBD1 or TRBD2 (5 bases each). This CDR3 is 14 amino acids long. Trimming removed 5 bases from V and 3 bases from J, with 14 bases in between. The germline V gene has CDR1 SGHAT and CDR2 FQNNGV. CDR3 sequence reads: CASSPGTPVYEQYF. CDR3 nucleotide sequence: TGTGCCAGCAGCCCCGGGACGCCGGTCTACGAGCAGTACTTC. Together with reference TRBV11-2 and TRBJ2-7, the CDR3 gives the full variable domain: EAGVAQSPRYKIIEKRQSVAFWCNPISGHATLYWYQQILGQGPKLLIQFQNNGVVDDSQLPKDRFSAERLKGVDSTLKIQPAKLEDSAVYLCASSPGTPVYEQYFGPGTRLTVT.

The chain joins TRBV5-6 to TRBJ1-6; tentatively, D is TRBD1 (5 bases). The ends were cut back, 4 bases at V and 3 bases at J, with 14 bases in the middle. Germline-derived CDR1 and CDR2 are SGHDT and YYEEEE. This CDR3 spans 16 amino acids. CDR3 nucleotides: TGTGCCAGCAGCCCCGGGGGGTCACACTATAATTCACCCCTCCACTTT. This encodes CASSPGGSHYNSPLHF.